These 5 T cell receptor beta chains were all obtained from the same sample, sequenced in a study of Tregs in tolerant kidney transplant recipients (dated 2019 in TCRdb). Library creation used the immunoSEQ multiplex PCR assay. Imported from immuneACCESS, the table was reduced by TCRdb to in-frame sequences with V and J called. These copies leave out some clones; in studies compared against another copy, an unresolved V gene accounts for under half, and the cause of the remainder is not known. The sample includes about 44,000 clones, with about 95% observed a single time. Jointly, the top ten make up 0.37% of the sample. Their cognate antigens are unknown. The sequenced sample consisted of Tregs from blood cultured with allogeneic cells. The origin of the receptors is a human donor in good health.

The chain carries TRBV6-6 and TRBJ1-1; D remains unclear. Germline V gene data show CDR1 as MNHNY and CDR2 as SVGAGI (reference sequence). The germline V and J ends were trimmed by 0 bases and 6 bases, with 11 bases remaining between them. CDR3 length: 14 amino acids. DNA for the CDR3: TGTGCCAGCAGTTACTCGAGCCGGGCAGCTGAAGCTTTCTTT. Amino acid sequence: CASSYSSRAAEAFF.

CDR3 nucleotide sequence: TGCGCCAGCAGCTTGGGGGACGAAAAACTGTTTTTT. Protein sequence: CASSLGDEKLFF. The rearrangement links TRBV5-1 to TRBJ1-4, with D perhaps TRBD1 (5 bases). The CDR3 covers 12 residues. Trimming shortened V by 0 bases and J by 8 bases, and 5 bases separated the two germline ends. Germline lookup yields CDR1 SGHRS and CDR2 YFSETQ.

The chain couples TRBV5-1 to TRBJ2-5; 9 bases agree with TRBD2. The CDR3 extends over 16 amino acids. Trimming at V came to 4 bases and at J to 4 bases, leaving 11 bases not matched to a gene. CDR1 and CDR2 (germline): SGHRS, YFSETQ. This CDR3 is CASSRDARGGIETQYF. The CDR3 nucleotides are TGCGCCAGCAGCCGCGATGCGCGGGGGGGCATAGAGACCCAGTACTTC.

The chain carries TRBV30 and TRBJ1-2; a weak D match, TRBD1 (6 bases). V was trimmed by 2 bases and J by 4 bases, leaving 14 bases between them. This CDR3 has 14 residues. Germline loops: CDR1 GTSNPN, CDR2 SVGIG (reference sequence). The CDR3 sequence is CAWSRGAGSYGYTF. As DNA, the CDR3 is TGTGCCTGGAGTAGGGGGGCTGGGAGCTATGGCTACACCTTC.

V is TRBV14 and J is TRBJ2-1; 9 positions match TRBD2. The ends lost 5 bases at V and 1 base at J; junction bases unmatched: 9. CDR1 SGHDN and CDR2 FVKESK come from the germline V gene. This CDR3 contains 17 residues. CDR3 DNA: TGTGCCAGCAGCGGGGGCGGGAGGGCAGAGTCCTACAATGAGCAGTTCTTC. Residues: CASSGGGRAESYNEQFF.